This T cell receptor beta chain was captured in a study of shared clonotypes between healthy human individuals. Generated by immunoSEQ multiplex PCR, the TCRdb table keeps only in-frame clones and is missing some. Here the sample spans 2 million to 2.5 million clones, around 95% being singletons. Trimming stripped 2 bases from V and 7 bases from J, with 15 bases between. Germline assignment: CDR1 GTSNPN and CDR2 SVGIG (reference sequence). This CDR3 is built from 15 residues. The origin of this receptor is a man between 18 and 29 years old in good health. The specimen sequenced was naive CD4+ T cells sorted from blood. Described subset: CD45RA+ positively selected. The gene calls are TRBV30 and TRBJ1-6, with D tentatively TRBD1 (6 bases). In DNA, the CDR3 is TGTGCCTGGAGTCCTCTCCGGGGGCAAAATTCACCCCTCCACTTT. Its protein product is CAWSPLRGQNSPLHF.